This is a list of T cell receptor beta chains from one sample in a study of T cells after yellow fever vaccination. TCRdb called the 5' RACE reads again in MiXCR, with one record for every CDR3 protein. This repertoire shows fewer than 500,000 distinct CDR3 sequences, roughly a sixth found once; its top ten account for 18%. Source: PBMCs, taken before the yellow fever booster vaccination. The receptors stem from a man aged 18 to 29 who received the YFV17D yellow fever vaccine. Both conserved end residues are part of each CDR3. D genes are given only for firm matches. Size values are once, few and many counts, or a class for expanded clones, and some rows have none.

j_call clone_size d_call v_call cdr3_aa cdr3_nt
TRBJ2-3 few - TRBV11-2 CASSVSAITDTQYF TGTGCCAGCAGCGTTAGCGCAATCACAGATACGCAGTATTTT
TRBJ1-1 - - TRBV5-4 CASSPRWGNTEAFF TGTGCCAGCAGCCCTCGTTGGGGGAACACTGAAGCTTTCTTT
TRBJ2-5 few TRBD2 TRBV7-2 CASSLGPASGVRGETQYF TGTGCCAGCAGCTTAGGTCCGGCTAGCGGGGTACGGGGAGAGACCCAGTACTTC
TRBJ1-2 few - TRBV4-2 CASSQDKVYEGYTF TGTGCCAGCAGCCAAGACAAGGTATACGAAGGCTACACCTTC
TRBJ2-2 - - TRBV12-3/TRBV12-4 CASSFWAANTGELFF TGTGCCAGCAGTTTCTGGGCGGCTAACACCGGGGAGCTGTTTTTT
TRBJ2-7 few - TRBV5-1 CASSQGAHSYEQYF TGCGCCAGCAGCCAGGGAGCCCACTCCTACGAGCAGTACTTC
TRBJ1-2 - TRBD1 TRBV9 CASSVTGQGGNGYTF TGTGCCAGCAGCGTGACTGGTCAGGGGGGGAATGGCTACACCTTC
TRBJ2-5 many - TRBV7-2 CASSYRFGSETQYF TGTGCCAGCAGCTACCGATTTGGGTCGGAGACCCAGTACTTC
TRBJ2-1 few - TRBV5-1 CASSLGLGILNEQFF TGCGCCAGCAGCTTGGGCCTAGGGATTCTCAATGAGCAGTTCTTC
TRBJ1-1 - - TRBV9 CASSPRGAEAFF TGTGCCAGCAGCCCAAGAGGGGCTGAAGCTTTCTTT
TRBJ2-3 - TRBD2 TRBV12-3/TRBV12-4 CASSWTSGPADTQYF TGTGCCAGCAGCTGGACTAGTGGACCCGCAGATACGCAGTATTTT
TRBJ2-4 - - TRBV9 CASSDPGQGLAKNIQYF TGTGCCAGCAGCGACCCGGGACAAGGACTAGCCAAAAACATTCAGTACTTC
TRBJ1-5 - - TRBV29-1 CSVGAGNQPQHF TGCAGCGTTGGTGCGGGAAATCAGCCCCAGCATTTT
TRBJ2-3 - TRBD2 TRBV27 CASSLRTSGGLDTQYF TGTGCCAGCAGTCTGAGGACTAGCGGGGGGTTGGATACGCAGTATTTT
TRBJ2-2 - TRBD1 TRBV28 CASSLLDRASGELFF TGTGCCAGCAGTTTATTAGACAGGGCCTCCGGGGAGCTGTTTTTT
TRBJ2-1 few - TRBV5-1 CASSLTHFNEQFF TGCGCCAGCAGCTTGACGCATTTCAATGAGCAGTTCTTC
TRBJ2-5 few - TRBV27 CASSLYQGGEDETQYF TGTGCCAGCAGTTTATATCAGGGCGGGGAGGACGAGACCCAGTACTTC
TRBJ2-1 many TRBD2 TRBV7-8 CASSPLVRSGGAGYNEQFF TGTGCCAGCAGCCCCCTGGTGAGAAGCGGGGGGGCGGGTTACAATGAGCAGTTCTTC
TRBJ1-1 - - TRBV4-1 CASSQGPGREKEAFF TGCGCCAGCAGCCAAGGCCCGGGTCGCGAAAAGGAAGCTTTCTTT
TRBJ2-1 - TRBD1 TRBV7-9 CASSSTGDRGFF TGTGCCAGCAGCTCCACAGGGGACAGGGGGTTCTTC
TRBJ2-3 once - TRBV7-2 CASKSGRPDTQYF TGTGCCAGCAAGTCGGGGAGGCCAGATACGCAGTATTTT
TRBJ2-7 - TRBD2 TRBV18 CASSPLTSGGYEQYF TGTGCCAGCTCACCTCTGACTAGCGGGGGGTACGAGCAGTACTTC
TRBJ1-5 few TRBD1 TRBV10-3 CAISSSGTDNQPQHF TGTGCCATCAGTAGTTCCGGGACAGATAATCAGCCCCAGCATTTT
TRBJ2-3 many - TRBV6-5 CASSYAGGADTQYF TGTGCCAGCAGTTACGCCGGGGGAGCAGATACGCAGTATTTT
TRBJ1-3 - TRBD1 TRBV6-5 CASSYRAGGVFLSGNTIYF TGTGCCAGCAGTTACAGGGCAGGGGGCGTTTTTCTGAGTGGAAACACCATATATTTT
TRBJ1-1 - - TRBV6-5 CASSYYRVNTEAFF TGTGCCAGCAGTTACTACAGGGTGAACACTGAAGCTTTCTTT
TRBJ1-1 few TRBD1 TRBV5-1 CASESGGASLGTEAFF TGCGCCAGCGAATCAGGGGGCGCAAGTTTGGGCACTGAAGCTTTCTTT
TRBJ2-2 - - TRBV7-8 CASSFIGSTGELFF TGTGCCAGCAGCTTTATTGGCAGCACCGGGGAGCTGTTTTTT
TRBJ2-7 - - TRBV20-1 CSARASGFHEQYF TGCAGTGCTAGAGCCTCAGGGTTCCACGAGCAGTACTTC
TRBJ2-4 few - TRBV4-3 CASSLENIQYF TGCGCCAGCAGCCTAGAGAACATTCAGTACTTC
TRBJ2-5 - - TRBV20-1 CSARVQKAGLQETQYF TGCAGTGCTAGAGTGCAGAAGGCTGGGCTACAAGAGACCCAGTACTTC
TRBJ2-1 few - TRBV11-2 CASSLENAIRAFF TGTGCCAGCAGCTTAGAGAATGCTATACGGGCGTTCTTC
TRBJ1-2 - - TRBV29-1 CSVEPMHHYGYTF TGCAGCGTTGAGCCGATGCATCACTATGGCTACACCTTC
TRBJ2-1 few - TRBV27 CASSWDTSSYNEQFF TGTGCCAGCAGTTGGGACACTAGCTCCTACAATGAGCAGTTCTTC
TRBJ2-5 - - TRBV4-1 CASSQPREKRTQYF TGCGCCAGCAGCCAACCCAGGGAGAAACGGACCCAGTACTTC
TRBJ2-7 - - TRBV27 CASSFRYDSQGVEQYF TGTGCCAGCAGTTTCCGTTACGATTCACAGGGAGTTGAGCAGTACTTC
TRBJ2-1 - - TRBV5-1 CASSLPTGDNEQFF TGCGCCAGCAGCTTGCCCACGGGAGACAATGAGCAGTTCTTC
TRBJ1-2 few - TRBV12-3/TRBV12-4 CASSFVGYGYTF TGTGCCAGCAGTTTTGTGGGATATGGCTACACCTTC
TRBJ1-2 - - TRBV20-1 CSARGSGEGYTF TGCAGTGCTAGGGGTTCAGGGGAGGGCTACACCTTC
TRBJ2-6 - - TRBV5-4 CASSSGTARISSGANVLTF TGTGCCAGCAGCTCAGGGACCGCCCGAATTAGCTCTGGGGCCAACGTCCTGACTTTC
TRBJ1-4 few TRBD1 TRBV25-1 CASSASTGFGEKLFF TGTGCCAGCAGTGCATCGACAGGGTTTGGAGAAAAACTGTTTTTT
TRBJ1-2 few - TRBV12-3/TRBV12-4 CASSFQGSNYGYTF TGTGCCAGCAGTTTTCAGGGCTCGAACTATGGCTACACCTTC
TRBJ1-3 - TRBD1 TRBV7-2 CASSADRGLENTIYF TGTGCCAGCAGCGCCGACAGGGGGCTGGAGAACACCATATATTTT
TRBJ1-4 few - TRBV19 CASSTRTVSREKLFF TGTGCCAGTAGTACTAGGACAGTGAGTCGCGAAAAACTGTTTTTT
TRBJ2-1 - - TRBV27 CASSLYGRNPFLDEQFF TGTGCCAGCAGTTTATACGGGCGGAATCCTTTTTTGGATGAGCAGTTCTTC
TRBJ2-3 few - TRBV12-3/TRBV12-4 CASSTGDTQYF TGTGCCAGCAGTACGGGTGATACGCAGTATTTT
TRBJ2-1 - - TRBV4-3 CASSQDFGVQFF TGCGCCAGCAGCCAAGATTTTGGGGTTCAGTTCTTC
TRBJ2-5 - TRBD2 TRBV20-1 CSARELAGGPQETQYF TGCAGTGCTAGAGAGCTAGCGGGGGGACCTCAAGAGACCCAGTACTTC
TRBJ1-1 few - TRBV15 CATSRDLEGWTEAFF TGTGCCACCAGCAGAGATCTTGAGGGTTGGACTGAAGCTTTCTTT
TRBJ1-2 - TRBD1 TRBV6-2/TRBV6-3 CASGTGEDYGYTF TGTGCCAGCGGGACAGGGGAAGACTATGGCTACACCTTC
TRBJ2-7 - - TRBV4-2 CVSSQGVDGYEQYF TGTGTCAGCAGCCAAGGAGTCGATGGCTACGAGCAGTACTTC
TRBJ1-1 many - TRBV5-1 CASSLAADEAFF TGCGCCAGCAGCTTGGCTGCGGATGAAGCTTTCTTT
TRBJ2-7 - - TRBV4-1 CASSQEGQARKQYF TGCGCCAGCAGCCAAGAGGGCCAGGCCAGAAAGCAGTACTTC
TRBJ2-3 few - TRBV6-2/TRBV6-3 CASSPRVVTQYF TGTGCCAGCAGTCCCAGAGTGGTTACGCAGTATTTT
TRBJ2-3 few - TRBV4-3 CASSQGLPVTDTQYF TGCGCCAGCAGCCAAGGACTACCGGTCACAGATACGCAGTATTTT
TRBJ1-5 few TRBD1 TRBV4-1 CASSQTGTAKYQPQHF TGCGCCAGCAGCCAAACCGGGACAGCTAAATATCAGCCCCAGCATTTT
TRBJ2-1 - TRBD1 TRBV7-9 CASSLDYRDRGTDEQFF TGTGCCAGCAGCTTAGATTACCGGGACAGGGGGACCGATGAGCAGTTCTTC